The 24 T cell receptor beta chains below come from one sample, sequenced in a study of cytomegalovirus exposure and HLA in healthy donors. PCR primers comprised 60 Vbeta and 13 Jbeta primers. Clones were read by immunoSEQ multiplex PCR, and TCRdb kept only the in-frame ones, dropping some. The table records some 160,000 clones, more than 65% of them present only once. The sequencing sample was made of PBMCs. All receptors come from a man aged 50 to 60 in good health and CMV-seropositive.

The sample holds one count of this clone. V gene TRBV6-5 combines with J gene TRBJ1-2, with D possibly matching TRBD1 (5 bases). The V gene lost 0 bases and the J gene lost 6 bases, with 14 bases spanning the gap. CDR1 MNHEY and CDR2 SVGAGI come from the germline V gene. CDR3 length: 15 residues. The chain's CDR3 is CASSYSTGTANGYTF. The CDR3 DNA is TGTGCCAGCAGTTACTCTACCGGGACTGCAAATGGCTACACCTTC.

The chain employs TRBV19 and TRBJ1-5, with 7 bases lining up with TRBD1. V dropped 3 bases and J dropped 1; count of bases not matched to a gene: 3. There are 15 residues in the CDR3. Germline V CDR1 and CDR2: LNHDA, SQIVND (reference sequence). CDR3 DNA sequence: TGTGCCAGTAGTATTGGGACAGCAAGCAATCAGCCCCAGCATTTT. Translation gives CASSIGTASNQPQHF.

The rearrangement joins TRBV9 to TRBJ2-3; D is perhaps TRBD1 (6 bases). The CDR3 has 14 residues. V shed 4 bases and J shed 3 bases, with 12 bases lying between them. Germline values: CDR1 SGDLS, CDR2 YYNGEE. The CDR3 region is CASSLTQGTDTQYF. The CDR3 region has the DNA TGTGCCAGCAGCCTGACACAGGGAACAGATACGCAGTATTTT.

The chain is built from TRBV7-9 and TRBJ2-7; 9 positions agree with TRBD1. The junction had 7 bases not matched to a gene; V was cut back by 5 bases and J by 2 bases. Germline V gives CDR1 SEHNR, CDR2 FQNEAQ (reference sequence). The CDR3 is made up of 15 amino acids. The CDR3 coding sequence is TGTGCCAGCAGCCCCACATGGACAGGGGCCTACGAGCAGTACTTC. Encoded protein: CASSPTWTGAYEQYF. The full variable domain, rest sourced from reference TRBV7-9 and TRBJ2-7, is DTGVSQNPRHKITKRGQNVTFRCDPISEHNRLYWYRQTLGQGPEFLTYFQNEAQLEKSRLLSDRFSAERPKGSFSTLEIQRTEQGDSAMYLCASSPTWTGAYEQYFGPGTRLTVT.

This clone has only a few counts. The chain joins TRBV11-2 to TRBJ1-4; 7 bases map to TRBD1. The germline V gene has CDR1 SGHAT and CDR2 FQNNGV. The CDR3 contains 14 residues. V shed 9 bases and J 5 bases; nucleotides not matched to a gene: 9. The DNA for the CDR3 is TGTGCCAGTAAGACAGGGCCACGGAATGAAAAACTGTTTTTT. Translation: CASKTGPRNEKLFF.

The V call is TRBV11-2, the J call TRBJ2-7; TRBD2 matches at 15 bases. CDR1 is SGHAT and CDR2 is FQNNGV in the germline V gene. The J segment lost 3 bases and the V segment lost 4 bases, leaving 7 bases of the junction unmatched. The CDR3 is made up of 17 amino acids. Here the CDR3 reads CASSSTGTSGGIYEQYF. CDR3 bases: TGTGCCAGCAGCTCCACCGGGACTAGCGGGGGGATCTACGAGCAGTACTTC.

This chain connects TRBV29-1 to TRBJ2-5, with TRBD1 identical over 9 bases. The V segment lost 7 bases and the J segment 6 bases; nucleotides outside the gene matches: 6. Germline CDR1 and CDR2: SQVTM and ANQGSEA. The CDR3 extends over 12 amino acids. The CDR3 here is CSGGQGPQTQYF. The CDR3 nucleotides read TGCAGCGGCGGACAGGGGCCACAGACCCAGTACTTC.

The chain is built from TRBV19 and TRBJ2-2; 7 nucleotides agree with TRBD2. Germline trimming cut 3 bases from V and 6 bases from J; bases unmatched to any gene: 10. The CDR3 is 16 amino acids. Looked up from germline, CDR1 is LNHDA and CDR2 is SQIVND (reference sequence). The CDR3 spells CASSMTLADLAGELFF. The CDR3 coding sequence is TGTGCCAGTAGTATGACTCTAGCGGACCTAGCCGGGGAGCTGTTTTTT. The entire variable domain, with the rest obtained from reference TRBV19 and TRBJ2-2, is as follows: DGGITQSPKYLFRKEGQNVTLSCEQNLNHDAMYWYRQDPGQGLRLIYYSQIVNDFQKGDIAEGYSVSREKKESFPLTVTSAQKNPTAFYLCASSMTLADLAGELFFGEGSRLTVL.

The rearrangement uses TRBV7-3 and TRBJ2-4, with TRBD1 as a possible D gene (6 bases). Looked up from germline, CDR1 is SGHTA and CDR2 is FQGTGA. The CDR3 contains 17 residues. V shed 1 base and J shed 5 bases, with 18 bases lying between them. CDR3 sequence reads: CASSLKGEKGSENIQYF. The CDR3 DNA follows: TGTGCCAGCAGCTTAAAGGGGGAGAAGGGTAGTGAAAACATTCAGTACTTC.

The CDR3 sequence is CASSYSGTRMNTEAFF. The CDR3 nucleotides read TGTGCCAGCAGTTACTCCGGGACAAGGATGAACACTGAAGCTTTCTTT. The chain combines TRBV6-5 with TRBJ1-1, with D perhaps matching TRBD1 (6 bases). Germline CDR1 and CDR2: MNHEY and SVGAGI. The CDR3 loop spans 16 amino acids. Trimming cost V 0 bases and J 0 bases, with 11 bases left between them.

The chain joins TRBV19 to TRBJ1-5; tentative D call: TRBD1 (5 bases). Germline assignment: CDR1 LNHDA and CDR2 SQIVND (reference sequence). The V end was cut by 5 bases, the J end by 4 bases, with 18 bases between. This CDR3 has 16 residues. The CDR3 nucleotides are TGTGCCAGTAGTGGCGGGGGGGGATCCCTAAATCAGCCCCAGCATTTT. Translated: CASSGGGGSLNQPQHF.

The V and J genes are TRBV7-3 and TRBJ2-1; 10 nucleotides align to TRBD2. The CDR3 runs 20 residues. After removal of 5 bases from V and 1 base from J, the junction contained 17 bases not matched to a gene. Per germline, CDR1 SGHTA and CDR2 FQGTGA. CDR3 sequence (DNA): TGTGCCAGCAGCGCGTTCGGTTCTAGCGGGAGCAAGGGGTCCTACAATGAGCAGTTCTTC. This translates into CASSAFGSSGSKGSYNEQFF.

The rearrangement links TRBV6-5 to TRBJ2-3; 9 bases agree with TRBD2. Germline CDR1 MNHEY, CDR2 SVGAGI. The CDR3 is 15 amino acids. With V trimmed by 0 bases and J by 5 bases, 3 bases remained unmatched. The CDR3 DNA follows: TGTGCCAGCAGTTACTCGAGTAGCGGGAGAGATACGCAGTATTTT. This encodes CASSYSSSGRDTQYF.

The table lists this clone with a few counts. This chain uses TRBV2 with TRBJ2-7; TRBD2 agrees at 8 bases. Germline CDR1 and CDR2: SNHLY and FYNNEI. Unmatched junction bases numbered 11, after V lost 4 bases and J lost 3 bases. CDR3 length equals 16 residues. In nucleotides, the CDR3 is TGTGCCAGCAGTGGCCTTAGCGGGAAGCTCTTCTACGAGCAGTACGTC. Amino acids: CASSGLSGKLFYEQYV.

The V call is TRBV19, the J call TRBJ2-7, with D perhaps TRBD1 (5 bases). Between the trimmed V and J ends, which lost 5 bases and 4 bases, there was a span of 12 bases. Germline V gene data show CDR1 as LNHDA and CDR2 as SQIVND (reference sequence). The CDR3 is 13 amino acids. The CDR3 loop reads CASSWGPTYEQYF. In nucleotides, the CDR3 is TGTGCCAGTAGTTGGGGCCCCACATACGAGCAGTACTTC.

The chain uses TRBV6-5 and TRBJ2-7; D possibly corresponds to TRBD1 (8 bases). Germline loops: CDR1 MNHEY, CDR2 SVGAGI. Between the trimmed V and J ends, which lost 6 bases and 4 bases, there was a span of 19 bases. The CDR3 extends over 15 amino acids. The CDR3 sequence: CASSWGGTGRYEQYV. As DNA, the CDR3 is TGTGCCAGCAGCTGGGGGGGGACAGGCCGATACGAGCAGTACGTC.

The genes are TRBV27 and TRBJ1-1; no reliable D call. The germline V gene has CDR1 MNHEY and CDR2 SMNVEV (reference sequence). The CDR3 totals 13 residues. V was cut by 3 bases and J by 1 base, with 6 bases left in between. This CDR3 is CASSLYTNTEAFF. CDR3 nucleotide sequence: TGTGCCAGCAGTTTGTACACGAACACTGAAGCTTTCTTT.

A note on this clone: One end of the junction is discordant with germline, which a read error may explain. This sequence joins TRBV30 and TRBJ2-1, with D possibly being TRBD2 (8 bases). The CDR3 has 14 amino acids. Germline loops: CDR1 GTSNPN, CDR2 SVGIG (reference sequence). CDR3: CARRGPAGVNEQFF. The CDR3 coding sequence is TGTGCCCGGAGGGGGCCAGCGGGAGTAAATGAGCAGTTCTTC.

This chain connects TRBV10-2 to TRBJ2-1; 11 bases line up with TRBD2. The CDR3 runs 14 residues. With 6 bases clipped from V and 9 bases from J, the junction kept 7 bases outside the gene matches. Per the germline V gene, CDR1 is WSHSY and CDR2 is SAAADI. The CDR3 loop is CASRGSSGRSEQFF. The CDR3 DNA follows: TGCGCCAGCAGGGGGTCTAGCGGGAGGAGTGAGCAGTTCTTC.

This clone was seen a few times. V usage is TRBV2 and J usage is TRBJ1-2, with D unclear. From germline, CDR1 is SNHLY and CDR2 FYNNEI. Trimming left V 3 bases short and J 4 bases short, with 9 bases between. The CDR3 sequence is 13 residues long. The CDR3 sequence: CASSDSSFYGYTF. DNA of the CDR3: TGTGCCAGCAGTGACAGTTCTTTCTATGGCTACACCTTC.

V gene TRBV10-2 combines with J gene TRBJ2-3; 16 bases align to TRBD2. The germline V gene has CDR1 WSHSY and CDR2 SAAADI. This CDR3 region has 19 residues. V lost 4 bases and J lost 1; bases outside the gene matches: 8. CDR3 DNA sequence: TGCGCCAGCAGTGTGGCTCCTGGGACTAGCGGGGGGGGCACAGATACGCAGTATTTT. This translates into CASSVAPGTSGGGTDTQYF.

J is TRBJ1-1 and V is TRBV10-2, with 7 bases fitting TRBD1. In germline, CDR1 is WSHSY, CDR2 SAAADI. The CDR3 loop spans 12 amino acids. V lost 6 bases to trimming and J lost 9 bases; unmatched junction nucleotides: 7. CDR3 nucleotide sequence: TGCGCCAGCAGCCTCGGGACAGAGAAAGCTTTCTTT. Translation gives CASSLGTEKAFF.

The rearrangement links TRBV19 to TRBJ2-6, with TRBD1 identical over 9 bases. CDR3 length: 17 amino acids. Trimming at V came to 5 bases and at J to 0 bases, leaving 5 bases not matched to a gene. Germline CDR1 is LNHDA and CDR2 is SQIVND (reference sequence). CDR3 protein: CASSSGQGTSGANVLTF. The CDR3 nucleotides read TGTGCCAGTAGTTCGGGACAGGGAACCTCTGGGGCCAACGTCCTGACTTTC.

The chain uses TRBV5-4 and TRBJ1-1, with D unresolved. Germline CDR1 SGHNT, CDR2 YYREEE (reference sequence). This CDR3 region has 14 residues. V was pared by 6 bases and J by 1 base, with 13 bases between. CDR3 residues: CASNTPGGNTEAFF. CDR3 DNA: TGTGCCAGCAACACCCCGGGAGGGAACACTGAAGCTTTCTTT. Combining the CDR3 with reference TRBV5-4 and TRBJ1-1 gives the whole variable domain ETGVTQSPTHLIKTRGQQVTLRCSSQSGHNTVSWYQQALGQGPQFIFQYYREEENGRGNFPPRFSGLQFPNYSSELNVNALELDDSALYLCASNTPGGNTEAFFGQGTRLTVV.